The clone carrying this T cell receptor (beta chain) was counted a few times. Here immunoSEQ multiplex PCR was the method, and the copy in TCRdb shows in-frame clones only, minus some. The table records 130,000 to 150,000 clones, 80% of them present only once. This entry is derived from a study of blood T cell repertoires in COVID-19. The germline V gene has CDR1 MDHEN and CDR2 SYDVKM. J gave up 5 bases and V 5 bases, and 6 bases lay outside the gene matches. The CDR3 spans 14 residues. The chain combines TRBV28 with TRBJ1-5; TRBD1 aligns across 7 bases. The sample consisted of peripheral blood. The origin of this receptor is a man aged 55 to 69 with active or convalescent COVID-19. In DNA, the CDR3 is TGTGCCAGCAGTCCCCGACAGGGAGATCAGCCCCAGCATTTT. Translated: CASSPRQGDQPQHF.